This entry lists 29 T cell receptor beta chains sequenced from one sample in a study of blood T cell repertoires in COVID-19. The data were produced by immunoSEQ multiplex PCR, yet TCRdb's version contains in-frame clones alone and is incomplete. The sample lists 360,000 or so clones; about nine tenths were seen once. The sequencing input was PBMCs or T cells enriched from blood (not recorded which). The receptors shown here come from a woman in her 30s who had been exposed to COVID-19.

DNA of the CDR3: TGTGCCAGCAGCTTAAAGGTTTGGGCTAGCGGGGTGCCTATTAGCTCCTACGAGCAGTACTTC. It encodes CASSLKVWASGVPISSYEQYF. The rearrangement uses TRBV7-3 and TRBJ2-7, with 9 nucleotides matching TRBD2. V lost 1 base, J lost 0 bases, and 19 bases stayed unmatched. Germline loops: CDR1 SGHTA, CDR2 FQGTGA. The CDR3 length is 21 residues.

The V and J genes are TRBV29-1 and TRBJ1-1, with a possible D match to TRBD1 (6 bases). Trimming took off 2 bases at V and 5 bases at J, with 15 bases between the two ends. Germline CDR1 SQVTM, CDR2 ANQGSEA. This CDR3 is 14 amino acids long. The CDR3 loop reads CSVELQGRVTEAFF. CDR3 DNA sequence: TGCAGCGTTGAATTGCAGGGGCGCGTAACTGAAGCTTTCTTT.

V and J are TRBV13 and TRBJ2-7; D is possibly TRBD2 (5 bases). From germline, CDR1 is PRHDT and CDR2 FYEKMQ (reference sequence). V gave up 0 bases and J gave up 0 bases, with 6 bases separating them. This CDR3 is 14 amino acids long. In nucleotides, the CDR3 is TGTGCCAGCAGCTTAGGCGGGGACTCCTACGAGCAGTACTTC. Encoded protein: CASSLGGDSYEQYF.

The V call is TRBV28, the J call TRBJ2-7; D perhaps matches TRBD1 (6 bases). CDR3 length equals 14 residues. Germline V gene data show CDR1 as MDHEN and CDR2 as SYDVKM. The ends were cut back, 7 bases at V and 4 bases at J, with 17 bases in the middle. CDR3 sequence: CASTPMGAGYEQYF. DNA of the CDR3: TGTGCCAGCACCCCGATGGGGGCTGGTTACGAGCAGTACTTC.

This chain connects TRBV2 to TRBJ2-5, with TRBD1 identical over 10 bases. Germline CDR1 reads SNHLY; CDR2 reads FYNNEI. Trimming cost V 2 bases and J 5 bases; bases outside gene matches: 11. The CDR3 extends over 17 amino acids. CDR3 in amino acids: CASSERILWTGGETQYF. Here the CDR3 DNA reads TGTGCCAGCAGTGAAAGAATACTCTGGACAGGGGGGGAGACCCAGTACTTC. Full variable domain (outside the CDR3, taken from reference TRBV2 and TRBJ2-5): EPEVTQTPSHQVTQMGQEVILRCVPISNHLYFYWYRQILGQKVEFLVSFYNNEISEKSEIFDDQFSVERPDGSNFTLKIRSTKLEDSAMYFCASSERILWTGGETQYFGPGTRLLVL.

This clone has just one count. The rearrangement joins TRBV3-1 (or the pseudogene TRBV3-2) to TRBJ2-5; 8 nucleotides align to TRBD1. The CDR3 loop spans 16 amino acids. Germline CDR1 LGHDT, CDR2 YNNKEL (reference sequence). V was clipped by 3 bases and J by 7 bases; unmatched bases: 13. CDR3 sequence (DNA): TGTGCCAGCAGCCAGCCCTACGACAGGGGCCTTGGGACCCAGTACTTC. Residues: CASSQPYDRGLGTQYF.

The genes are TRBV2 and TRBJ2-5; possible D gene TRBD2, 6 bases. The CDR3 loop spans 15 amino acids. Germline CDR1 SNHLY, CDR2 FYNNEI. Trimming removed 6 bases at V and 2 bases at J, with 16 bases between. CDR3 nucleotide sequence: TGTGCCAGCAGGGACATCATAGCGGTACAAGAGACCCAGTACTTC. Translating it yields CASRDIIAVQETQYF.

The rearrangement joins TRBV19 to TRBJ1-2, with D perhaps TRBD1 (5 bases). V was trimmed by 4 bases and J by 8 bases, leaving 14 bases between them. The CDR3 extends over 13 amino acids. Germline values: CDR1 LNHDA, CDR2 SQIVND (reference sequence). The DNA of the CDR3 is TGTGCCAGTAGTAGGGCCAGGGTGAGCGGCTACACCTTC. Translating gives CASSRARVSGYTF.

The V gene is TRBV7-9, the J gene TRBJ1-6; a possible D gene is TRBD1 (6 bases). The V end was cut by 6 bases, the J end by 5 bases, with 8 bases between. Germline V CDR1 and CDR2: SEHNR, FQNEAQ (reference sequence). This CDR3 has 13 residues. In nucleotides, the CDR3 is TGTGCCAGCAGACAGGGCGATAATTCACCCCTCCACTTT. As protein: CASRQGDNSPLHF.

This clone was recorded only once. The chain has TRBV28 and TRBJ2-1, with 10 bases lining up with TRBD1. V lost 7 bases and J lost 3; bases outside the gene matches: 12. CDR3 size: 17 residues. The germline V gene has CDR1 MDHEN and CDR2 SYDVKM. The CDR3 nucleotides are TGTGCCAGCAAATATTTATCGGGACAGGGGATCTACAATGAGCAGTTCTTC. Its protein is CASKYLSGQGIYNEQFF. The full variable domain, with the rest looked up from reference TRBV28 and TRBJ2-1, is DVKVTQSSRYLVKRTGEKVFLECVQDMDHENMFWYRQDPGLGLRLIYFSYDVKMKEKGDIPEGYSVSREKKERFSLILESASTNQTSMYLCASKYLSGQGIYNEQFFGPGTRLTVL.

CDR3 sequence (DNA): TGTGCCAGCAGTTCAATCGAGATTAACACTGAAGCTTTCTTT. Translated: CASSSIEINTEAFF. This sequence joins TRBV6-5 and TRBJ1-1; D call uncertain. Per the germline V gene, CDR1 is MNHEY and CDR2 is SVGAGI. The V and J ends lost 4 bases and 2 bases respectively, with 11 bases between them. This CDR3 region has 14 residues.

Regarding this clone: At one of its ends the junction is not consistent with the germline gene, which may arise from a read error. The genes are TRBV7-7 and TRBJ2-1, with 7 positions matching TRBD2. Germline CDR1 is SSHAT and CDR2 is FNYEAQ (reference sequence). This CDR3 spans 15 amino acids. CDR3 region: CASSPLAESYNEQFF. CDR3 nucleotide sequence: TGTGCTAGCAGCCCTCTAGCGGAGTCCTACAATGAGCAGTTCTTC.

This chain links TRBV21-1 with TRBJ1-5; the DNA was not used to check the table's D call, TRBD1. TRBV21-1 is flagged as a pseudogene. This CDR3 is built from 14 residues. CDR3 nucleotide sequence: TGTGCCAGCCCCCCGGACAGCTTCAGTCAGCCCCAGCATTTT. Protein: CASPPDSFSQPQHF.

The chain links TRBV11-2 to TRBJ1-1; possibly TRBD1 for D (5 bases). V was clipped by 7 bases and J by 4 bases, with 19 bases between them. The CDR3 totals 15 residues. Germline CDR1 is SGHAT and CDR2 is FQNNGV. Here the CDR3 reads CASMEVGGVSTEAFF. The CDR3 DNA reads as TGTGCCAGCATGGAGGTCGGGGGAGTCAGCACTGAAGCTTTCTTT.

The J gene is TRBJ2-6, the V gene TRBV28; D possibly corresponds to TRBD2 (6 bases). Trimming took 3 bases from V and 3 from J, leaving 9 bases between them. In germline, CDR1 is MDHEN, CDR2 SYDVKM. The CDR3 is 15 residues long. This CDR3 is CASSLRGGGANVLTF. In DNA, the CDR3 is TGTGCCAGCAGTTTGCGGGGAGGTGGGGCCAACGTCCTGACTTTC.

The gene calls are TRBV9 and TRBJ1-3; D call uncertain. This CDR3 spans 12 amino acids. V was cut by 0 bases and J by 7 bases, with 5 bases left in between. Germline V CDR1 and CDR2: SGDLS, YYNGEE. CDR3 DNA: TGTGCCAGCAGCGTAGAAGCGAACACCATATATTTT. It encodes CASSVEANTIYF.

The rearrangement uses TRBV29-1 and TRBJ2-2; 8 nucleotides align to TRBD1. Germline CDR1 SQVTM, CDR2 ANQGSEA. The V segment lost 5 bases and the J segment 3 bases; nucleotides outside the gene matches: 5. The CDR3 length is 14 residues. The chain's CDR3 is CSVRLDRDTGELFF. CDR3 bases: TGCAGCGTTCGGCTGGACAGGGACACCGGGGAGCTGTTTTTT.

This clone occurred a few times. CDR3 in amino acids: CASINANYGYTF. DNA for the CDR3: TGTGCCAGTATTAATGCTAACTATGGCTACACCTTC. This sequence joins TRBV28 and TRBJ1-2, with unresolved D. This CDR3 has 12 residues. V dropped 9 bases and J dropped 0 bases, with 8 bases sitting between them. Germline V lookup: CDR1 MDHEN, CDR2 SYDVKM.

CDR3 in DNA: TGTGCCAGTAGTCTGCAGACAGGGGGATACACCATATATTTT. The encoded protein is CASSLQTGGYTIYF. The chain links TRBV19 to TRBJ1-3; 9 nucleotides align to TRBD1. Germline CDR1 reads LNHDA; CDR2 reads SQIVND (reference sequence). The V segment lost 5 bases and the J segment 8 bases; nucleotides outside the gene matches: 7. The CDR3 contains 14 residues.

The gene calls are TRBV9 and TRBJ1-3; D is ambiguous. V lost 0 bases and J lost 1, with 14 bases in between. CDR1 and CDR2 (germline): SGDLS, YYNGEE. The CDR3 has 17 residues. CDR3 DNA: TGTGCCAGCAGCGTAGCTACGAGTACCGGGTCTGGAAACACCATATATTTT. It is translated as CASSVATSTGSGNTIYF. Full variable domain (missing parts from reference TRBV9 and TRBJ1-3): DSGVTQTPKHLITATGQRVTLRCSPRSGDLSVYWYQQSLDQGLQFLIQYYNGEERAKGNILERFSAQQFPDLHSELNLSSLELGDSALYFCASSVATSTGSGNTIYFGEGSWLTVV.

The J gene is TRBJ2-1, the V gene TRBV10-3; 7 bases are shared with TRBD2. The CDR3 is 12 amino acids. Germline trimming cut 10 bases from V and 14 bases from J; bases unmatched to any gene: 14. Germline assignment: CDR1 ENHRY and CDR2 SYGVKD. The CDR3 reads CATREEGLGKFF. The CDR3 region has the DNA TGTGCCACTCGGGAGGAGGGATTGGGGAAGTTCTTC.

The CDR3 sequence is CASIEGGATYEQYF. CDR3 nucleotides: TGTGCCAGCATCGAGGGAGGGGCCACCTACGAGCAGTACTTC. This chain joins TRBV6-5 and TRBJ2-7; 7 bases agree with TRBD2. Per the germline V gene, CDR1 is MNHEY and CDR2 is SVGAGI. The CDR3 runs 14 residues. The ends lost 7 bases at V and 2 bases at J; junction bases unmatched: 8.

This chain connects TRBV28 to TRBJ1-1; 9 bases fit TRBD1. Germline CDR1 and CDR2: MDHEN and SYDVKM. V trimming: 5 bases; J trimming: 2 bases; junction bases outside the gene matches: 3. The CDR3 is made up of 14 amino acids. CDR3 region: CASSGQGKNTEAFF. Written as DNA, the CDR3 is TGTGCCAGCAGTGGACAGGGGAAAAACACTGAAGCTTTCTTT.

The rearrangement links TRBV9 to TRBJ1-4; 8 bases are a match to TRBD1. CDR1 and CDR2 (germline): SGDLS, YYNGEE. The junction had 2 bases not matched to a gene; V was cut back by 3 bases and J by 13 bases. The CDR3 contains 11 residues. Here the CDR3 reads CASSAGTGLFF. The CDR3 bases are TGTGCCAGCAGCGCCGGGACAGGACTGTTTTTT.

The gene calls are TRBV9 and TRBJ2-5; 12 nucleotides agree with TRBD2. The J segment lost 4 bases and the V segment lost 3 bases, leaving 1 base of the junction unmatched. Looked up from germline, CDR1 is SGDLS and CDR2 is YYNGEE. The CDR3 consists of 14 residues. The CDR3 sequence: CASSAGLAGETQYF. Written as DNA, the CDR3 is TGTGCCAGCAGCGCGGGACTAGCGGGAGAGACCCAGTACTTC.

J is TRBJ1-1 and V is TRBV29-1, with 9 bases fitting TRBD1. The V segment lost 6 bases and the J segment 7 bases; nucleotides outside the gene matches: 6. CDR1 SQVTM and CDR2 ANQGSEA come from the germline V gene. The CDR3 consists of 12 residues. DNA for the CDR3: TGCAGCGTGGACAGGGGAGTCAGTGAAGCTTTCTTT. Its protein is CSVDRGVSEAFF.

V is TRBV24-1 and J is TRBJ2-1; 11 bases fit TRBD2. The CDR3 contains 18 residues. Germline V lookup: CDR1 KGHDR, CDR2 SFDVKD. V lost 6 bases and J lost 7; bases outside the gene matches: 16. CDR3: CATSRSPKTSGEENEQFF. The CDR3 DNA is TGTGCCACCAGTCGGTCTCCGAAGACTAGCGGGGAGGAGAATGAGCAGTTCTTC.

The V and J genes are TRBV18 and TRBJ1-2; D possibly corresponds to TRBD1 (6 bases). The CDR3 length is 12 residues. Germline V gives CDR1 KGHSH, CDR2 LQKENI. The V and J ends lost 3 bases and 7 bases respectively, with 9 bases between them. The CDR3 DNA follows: TGTGCCAGCTCACCCACAGGGAGTGGCTACACCTTC. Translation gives CASSPTGSGYTF.

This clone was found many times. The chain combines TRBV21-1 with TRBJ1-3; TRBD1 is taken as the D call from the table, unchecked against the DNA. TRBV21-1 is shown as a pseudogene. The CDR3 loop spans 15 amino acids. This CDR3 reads CASSERDSSGNTIYF. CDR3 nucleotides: TGTGCCAGCAGCGAACGGGACAGCTCTGGAAACACCATATATTTT.